These 14 T cell receptor beta chains share one sample of origin, sequenced in a study of early T cells in non-severe SARS-CoV-2 infection. TCRdb itself ran the 5' RACE reads through MiXCR, one entry per CDR3 protein. The sample has some 49,000 distinct CDR3 sequences, about 4% seen once; the top ten hold 5.5% to 6.5%. Material: whole blood. The receptors were gathered from an adult who was a healthcare worker with PCR-confirmed SARS-CoV-2 infection or an uninfected control (not recorded which).

This clonotype has ten or more counts. The rearrangement links TRBV12-3 or TRBV12-4 to TRBJ2-1; 13 nucleotides align to TRBD2. V was pared by 4 bases and J by 7 bases, with 7 bases of the junction left unmatched. There are 16 residues in the CDR3. The CDR3 DNA is TGTGCCAGCAGTTCCGTACTAGCGGGAGGGGTTAATGAGCAGTTCTTC. This translates into CASSSVLAGGVNEQFF.

This clonotype has a count of ten or more. The chain is built from TRBV11-2 and TRBJ2-2; 8 bases are a match to TRBD2. J was trimmed by 6 bases and V by 5 bases; bases with no gene match: 8. Germline V gene sequence: CDR1 SGHAT, CDR2 FQNNGV. The CDR3 is 15 amino acids. The CDR3 sequence: CASSRPGGPSGELFF. The CDR3 bases are TGTGCCAGCAGCCGCCCGGGAGGGCCGTCCGGGGAGCTGTTTTTT.

A few counts support this clonotype. This chain joins TRBV27 and TRBJ2-5, with 7 bases that match TRBD2. CDR3 length: 17 residues. Unmatched junction bases numbered 13, after V lost 2 bases and J lost 4 bases. Germline lookup yields CDR1 MNHEY and CDR2 SMNVEV (reference sequence). As DNA, the CDR3 is TGTGCCAGCAGTTTAACACCCCCAGGAGGGGAGGGAGAGACCCAGTACTTC. Translating it yields CASSLTPPGGEGETQYF.

This clonotype showed up many times. V usage is TRBV20-1 and J usage is TRBJ2-4, with unresolved D. The CDR3 is made up of 17 amino acids. V lost 6 bases and J 0 bases, leaving 21 bases between the germline ends. Germline CDR1 reads DFQATT; CDR2 reads SNEGSKA (reference sequence). The chain's CDR3 is CSARVARKNEAKNIQYF. CDR3 DNA: TGCAGTGCCCGGGTAGCTCGGAAAAATGAAGCCAAAAACATTCAGTACTTC.

This clonotype was observed at least ten times. The V gene is TRBV2, the J gene TRBJ2-5; D possibly matches TRBD1 or TRBD2 (6 bases each). Germline V gives CDR1 SNHLY, CDR2 FYNNEI. Trimming left V 6 bases short and J 2 bases short, with 16 bases between. The CDR3 sequence is 15 residues long. CDR3 region: CASSGGRTAQETQYF. For the CDR3, the DNA is TGTGCCAGCAGCGGGGGCAGGACCGCGCAAGAGACCCAGTACTTC. The full variable domain, in which reference TRBV2 and TRBJ2-5 provide the parts outside the CDR3, is EPEVTQTPSHQVTQMGQEVILRCVPISNHLYFYWYRQILGQKVEFLVSFYNNEISEKSEIFDDQFSVERPDGSNFTLKIRSTKLEDSAMYFCASSGGRTAQETQYFGPGTRLLVL.

The chain employs TRBV7-3 and TRBJ2-1; D is uncertain. The CDR3 has 16 residues. Trimming removed 5 bases from V and 0 bases from J, with 14 bases in between. From germline, CDR1 is SGHTA and CDR2 FQGTGA. The CDR3 DNA reads TGTGCCAGCAGCCCCAGAGCTAGTGGCTCCTACAATGAGCAGTTCTTC. Its protein product is CASSPRASGSYNEQFF.

The genes are TRBV28 and TRBJ2-7; maybe TRBD1 (5 bases). CDR3 length equals 12 residues. CDR1 is MDHEN, CDR2 SYDVKM, per germline. Trimming removed 5 bases from V and 7 bases from J, with 12 bases in between. The CDR3 sequence: CASSPYSGEQYF. In DNA form, the CDR3 reads TGTGCCAGCAGTCCCTATTCAGGGGAGCAGTACTTC.

The table lists this clonotype with many counts. The chain is built from TRBV27 and TRBJ2-5, with D perhaps matching TRBD1 (5 bases). Trimming took off 5 bases at V and 5 bases at J, with 12 bases between the two ends. There are 13 residues in the CDR3. Per the germline V gene, CDR1 is MNHEY and CDR2 is SMNVEV (reference sequence). CDR3 protein: CASSGQGMETQYF. As DNA, the CDR3 is TGTGCCAGCAGTGGGCAGGGTATGGAGACCCAGTACTTC.

The chain joins TRBV24-1 to TRBJ2-1, with 8 bases lining up with TRBD2. Unmatched junction bases numbered 5, after V lost 3 bases and J lost 2 bases. This CDR3 spans 16 amino acids. Germline V gene data show CDR1 as KGHDR and CDR2 as SFDVKD. In DNA, the CDR3 is TGTGCCACCAGTGATCCAAGCGGGGGAACCTACAATGAGCAGTTCTTC. Amino acids: CATSDPSGGTYNEQFF.

The rearrangement links TRBV10-3 to TRBJ2-7, with TRBD1 matching over 9 bases. The CDR3 consists of 15 residues. The V segment lost 6 bases and the J segment 7 bases; nucleotides outside the gene matches: 13. CDR1 ENHRY and CDR2 SYGVKD come from the germline V gene. CDR3 in DNA: TGTGCCATCAGCGCCCCGGGACAGGGTGTTCCGGAGCAGTACTTC. This sequence encodes CAISAPGQGVPEQYF.

This clonotype appeared many times. This chain connects TRBV7-9 to TRBJ2-3, with D maybe TRBD2 (5 bases). Germline V gene data show CDR1 as SEHNR and CDR2 as FQNEAQ (reference sequence). The CDR3 has 13 residues. With 3 bases removed from V and 2 bases from J, the gap between germline ends came to 6 bases. CDR3 nucleotide sequence: TGTGCCAGCAGCTTCCTAGCCACAGATACGCAGTATTTT. This encodes CASSFLATDTQYF.

This clonotype was counted at least ten times. The chain couples TRBV12-3 or TRBV12-4 to TRBJ1-5; no firm D call. Deletions cut 3 bases from V and 3 bases from J, with 9 bases between. The CDR3 covers 14 residues. CDR3 DNA: TGTGCCAGCAGTTTCGGTCAGTTCAATCAGCCCCAGCATTTT. It translates to CASSFGQFNQPQHF.

There are a few counts of this clonotype. The chain links TRBV20-1 to TRBJ2-2; D unresolved. The CDR3 is 13 amino acids. V was shortened by 3 bases and J by 2 bases, with 7 bases between the two germline ends. The germline gives CDR1 DFQATT, CDR2 SNEGSKA (reference sequence). This CDR3 is CSARAINTGELFF. Here the CDR3 DNA reads TGCAGTGCTAGGGCTATTAACACCGGGGAGCTGTTTTTT.

This clonotype was seen at least ten times. Here the CDR3 DNA reads TGTGCCAGTAGTATCGGGACAGGGATCGAGCAGTACTTC. Translating gives CASSIGTGIEQYF. V usage is TRBV19 and J usage is TRBJ2-7, with TRBD1 identical over 9 bases. Trimming at V came to 3 bases and at J to 6 bases, leaving 3 bases not matched to a gene. The CDR3 has 13 amino acids. Germline loops: CDR1 LNHDA, CDR2 SQIVND (reference sequence).